A selection of T cell receptor beta chains follows, all from one sample in a study of regulatory dendritic cells for organ transplantation. Generated by immunoSEQ multiplex PCR, the TCRdb table keeps only in-frame clones and is missing some. The sample holds tens of thousands of clones, 82% seen once. The specimen sequenced was naive CD8+ T cells from blood. The source of these receptors is a human donor in good health. Both conserved end residues are part of each CDR3. Fields, in order: J gene, clone size, V gene, D gene, CDR3 DNA, CDR3 protein. A D gene is named only where the DNA matches it firmly. A row's size may be missing; if present it is once, few, many or a size class.

J gene: TRBJ2-7
clone size: .
V gene: TRBV2
D gene: TRBD1
CDR3 DNA: TGTGCCAGCAGTGAACCGGGACAGGGATACGAGCAGTACTTC
CDR3 protein: CASSEPGQGYEQYF

J gene: TRBJ2-7
clone size: .
V gene: TRBV7-6
D gene: .
CDR3 DNA: TGTGCCAGCAGCTTAGAATCCGGAGCCTACGAGCAGTACTTC
CDR3 protein: CASSLESGAYEQYF

J gene: TRBJ1-1
clone size: .
V gene: TRBV18
D gene: .
CDR3 DNA: TGTGCCAGCTCACCCGGGTTTGGCTACACTGAAGCTTTCTTT
CDR3 protein: CASSPGFGYTEAFF

J gene: TRBJ1-4
clone size: .
V gene: TRBV7-9
D gene: .
CDR3 DNA: TGTGCCAGCAGCTTAGTTTTCAGGAGGGCTTCTGGTGAAAAACTGTTTTTT
CDR3 protein: CASSLVFRRASGEKLFF

J gene: TRBJ2-7
clone size: .
V gene: TRBV9
D gene: .
CDR3 DNA: TGTGCCAGCAGCGTAGACGGGCGAGGGTACGAGCAGTACTTC
CDR3 protein: CASSVDGRGYEQYF

J gene: TRBJ2-1
clone size: .
V gene: TRBV6-6
D gene: .
CDR3 DNA: TGTGCCAGCAGTTACGGGACTTACAATGAGCAGTTCTTC
CDR3 protein: CASSYGTYNEQFF

J gene: TRBJ1-1
clone size: .
V gene: TRBV29-1
D gene: .
CDR3 DNA: TGCGTGGGGAGGAACACTGAAGCTTTCTTT
CDR3 protein: CVGRNTEAFF

J gene: TRBJ2-7
clone size: .
V gene: TRBV5-4
D gene: TRBD2
CDR3 DNA: TGTGCCAGCAGCTTGGGGACTAGCGGGACTCTCTACGAGCAGTACTTC
CDR3 protein: CASSLGTSGTLYEQYF

J gene: TRBJ2-7
clone size: once
V gene: TRBV13
D gene: TRBD1
CDR3 DNA: TGTGCCAGCAGGCCCGGGACAGGCTTCTCCGAGCAGTACTTC
CDR3 protein: CASRPGTGFSEQYF

J gene: TRBJ2-5
clone size: .
V gene: TRBV7-9
D gene: TRBD2
CDR3 DNA: TGTGCCAGCAGCTCCGCGGCTAGCGGGGGGGCCCAAGAGACCCAGTACTTC
CDR3 protein: CASSSAASGGAQETQYF

J gene: TRBJ2-1
clone size: few
V gene: TRBV7-9
D gene: TRBD2
CDR3 DNA: TGTGCCAGCAGCCTCCCCGGGGGGAACTACAATGAGCAGTTCTTC
CDR3 protein: CASSLPGGNYNEQFF

J gene: TRBJ2-7
clone size: .
V gene: TRBV7-9
D gene: TRBD2
CDR3 DNA: TGTGCCAGCAGTCCAATACCTCCTAGCGGGGGCTCCTACGAGCAGTACTTC
CDR3 protein: CASSPIPPSGGSYEQYF

J gene: TRBJ1-5
clone size: .
V gene: TRBV27
D gene: TRBD1
CDR3 DNA: TGTGCCAGCAGTTTAGCCAGGGGGAGCAATCAGCCCCAGCATTTT
CDR3 protein: CASSLARGSNQPQHF

J gene: TRBJ2-7
clone size: .
V gene: TRBV5-6
D gene: .
CDR3 DNA: TGTGCCAGCAACCACCGGGACTTCCCACCCTACGAGCAGTACTTC
CDR3 protein: CASNHRDFPPYEQYF

J gene: TRBJ2-7
clone size: .
V gene: TRBV2
D gene: .
CDR3 DNA: TGTGCCAGCAGCCGCGGGACTCCCTACGAGCAGTACTTC
CDR3 protein: CASSRGTPYEQYF

J gene: TRBJ2-3
clone size: .
V gene: TRBV10-3
D gene: TRBD1
CDR3 DNA: TGTGCCATCCTTCGACAGGGAACAGATACGCAGTATTTT
CDR3 protein: CAILRQGTDTQYF

J gene: TRBJ2-5
clone size: .
V gene: TRBV5-6
D gene: .
CDR3 DNA: TGTGCCAGCAGCTACAGGGAGTTTCAAGAGACCCAGTACTTC
CDR3 protein: CASSYREFQETQYF

J gene: TRBJ2-3
clone size: .
V gene: TRBV7-2
D gene: TRBD2
CDR3 DNA: TGTGCCAGCAGCCCGGGACTAGCGGGGGCTGGCACAGATACGCAGTATTTT
CDR3 protein: CASSPGLAGAGTDTQYF